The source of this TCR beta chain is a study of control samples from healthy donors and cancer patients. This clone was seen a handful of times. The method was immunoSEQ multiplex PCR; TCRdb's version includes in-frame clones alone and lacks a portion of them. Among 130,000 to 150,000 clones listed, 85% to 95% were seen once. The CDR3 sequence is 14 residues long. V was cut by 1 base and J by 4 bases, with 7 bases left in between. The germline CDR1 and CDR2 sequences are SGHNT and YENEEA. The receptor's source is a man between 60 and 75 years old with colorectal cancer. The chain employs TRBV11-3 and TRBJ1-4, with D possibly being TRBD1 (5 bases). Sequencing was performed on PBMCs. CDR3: CASSLGQFNEKLFF. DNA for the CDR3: TGTGCCAGCAGCTTAGGACAGTTTAATGAAAAACTGTTTTTT. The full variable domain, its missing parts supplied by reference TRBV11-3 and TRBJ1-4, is EAGVVQSPRYKIIEKKQPVAFWCNPISGHNTLYWYLQNLGQGPELLIRYENEEAVDDSQLPKDRFSAERLKGVDSTLKIQPAELGDSAVYLCASSLGQFNEKLFFGSGTQLSVL.